The entry that follows covers one T cell receptor beta chain sequence. The antigen it recognizes is unknown. Base quality data are lacking; no much larger clone is found one base away. The data were taken from a study of blood T cells in healthy people across ages (dated by TCRdb to the mid-2010s). Notes on the research overall: In model experiments, roughly one uniquely barcoded TCR beta cDNA molecule per two T cells was captured by template switching. Using deep sequencing normalized with unique cDNA molecular identifiers, the study measured how TCR beta repertoire diversity changes with age. The donors were divided into four age groups: young (average around 16 years), middle-aged (about 40), aged (roughly 66) and long-lived (about 84). Donors of different ages were randomly distributed across sequencing lanes to avoid experimental bias. For two donors (one aged 18 to 29 and one aged 80 or older), the study analyzed two additional independent replicas of 1 million unique cDNA reads from the same blood draw. The paper's findings and limits, for the study overall: As age increased, observed TCR beta diversity per million T cells dropped in a roughly linear way, and a significant reduction was already evident by age roughly 40. Total diversity estimates from one million sequenced T cells were considered lower bounds and underestimates. Conclusive comparison of naive and antigen-experienced compartments was prevented by the profiling of bulk unsorted PBMCs. There was a strong correlation between observed TCR beta diversity and the percentage of naive T cells measured by flow cytometry. Compared with the aged group, more naive CD4+ T cells, fewer expanded clones and increased TCR diversity were shown by the long-lived group, suggesting age selection. Because donor CMV infection status was unknown, age-related changes in expanded clonotypes were potentially confounded.

Donors were 39 systemically healthy Caucasian individuals from Russia aged about 6 to 100 years. Roughly 11 milliliters of peripheral blood were drawn from each donor into EDTA-treated Vacutainer tubes. Ficoll-Paque density-gradient centrifugation was used to isolate PBMCs, with at least 7 million obtained per sample. Total RNA was extracted from PBMCs with Trizol reagent, with at least 5 micrograms obtained per sample. For every donor, an aliquot of PBMCs went through flow cytometry to measure the percentages of naive CD45RAhigh/CD27high T cells. V drops 0 bases and J drops 8 bases, leaving 14 bases in between. The CDR3 sequence holds 15 residues, the cysteine and phenylalanine included. The entry retains the CDR3 DNA only, 45 bases that are in frame from base 1. CDR1 is given as LGHDT and CDR2 as YNNKEL, both from the germline V gene (reference sequence). Library construction relied on 5' RACE. Data came from an Illumina HiSeq 2500. The second PCR ran for roughly 7 to 11 cycles and used a J-beta primer mix along with a sample-barcoded 5' primer. Each TCR beta cDNA molecule received a unique molecular identifier from a template-switch 5' adaptor carrying 12 random nucleotides. Each sample yielded at least 3 million CDR3-containing paired-end reads. First-strand cDNA synthesis was performed from all RNA using the Mint cDNA synthesis kit, with priming by a TRBC-specific oligonucleotide. After uracil-DNA glycosylase treatment, a first 18-cycle PCR used universal primers M1SS and BC2_uni_R on all cDNA. Under the source paper's analysis protocol: For normalization, 1 million high-quality reads were randomly selected from each sample, with every read carrying a distinct molecular identifier. Reads with shared molecular identifiers were discarded instead of being binned into consensus sequences. MiTCR, run with a Q25 quality threshold and the strictest error-elimination algorithm, handled CDR3 identification, clonotype clustering and error correction. A nonparametric unseen species model with Euler transformation was used to estimate lower-bound total TCR beta diversity. TCRdb trimmed public reads at Q25 via fastp, called clones via MiXCR and kept in-frame beta chains. Each entry merges the rows of one CDR3 protein and shows their most common DNA and genes. The V and J calls come from TCRdb's annotation, not from the publication. This sample gives about 780,000 distinct CDR3 sequences in total; about 42% of them show up just once. The top ten constitute 15% to 20% of the sample.

The TCR sequence derives from an older man in good health. Sample: blood. The V and J segments used are TRBV3-1 and TRBJ2-1; the D gene cannot be resolved beyond TRBD1 or TRBD2, each matching 6 bases. The CDR3 in this case is CASSQDGSGAHEQFF. The DNA sequence reads TGTGCCAGCAGCCAAGATGGGTCGGGGGCCCATGAGCAGTTCTTC.